This T cell receptor beta chain was sequenced for a study of post-analysis software for immune sequencing data. Incorporated into the TCR beta cDNA libraries were unique molecular identifiers, which served to reduce PCR and sequencing biases. TCRdb reprocessed the PCR reads via MiXCR and lists one record per CDR3 protein. The data show approximately 150,000 distinct CDR3 sequences, with roughly 31% seen just once and more than 1.3% held by the top ten. The sequencing sample was made of blood. The receptor's source is a girl under 18 with multiple sclerosis.

Here the CDR3 reads CASRLAGTNTGELFF. The CDR3 DNA reads as TGTGCCAGCAGACTAGCGGGGACGAACACCGGGGAGCTGTTTTTT. The V call is TRBV12-3 or TRBV12-4, the J call TRBJ2-2, with 10 bases that match TRBD2. J lost 0 bases, V lost 6 bases, and 1 base had no gene match. The CDR3 totals 15 residues.